Listed below are T cell receptor beta chains from one sample, sequenced in a study of CD8 T cells in Susac syndrome. TCRdb used MiXCR to reprocess the immunoSEQ multiplex PCR reads, holding one entry per CDR3 protein. The sample gives 250,000 to 350,000 distinct CDR3 sequences, about 85% of which show up once; 0.11% is in the top ten. Sample: CD8+ T cells from PBMCs. The receptors stem from a human donor with multiple sclerosis. Each CDR3 is given with its conserved first and last residue. A D gene is named only where the DNA matches it firmly. Clone size, where shown, is once, few, many, or a class for clones that have expanded.

D gene,clone size,V gene,J gene,CDR3 DNA,CDR3 protein
NA,once,TRBV7-6,TRBJ2-1,TGTGCCAGCAGCTTCGCCTACTCGGATTACAATGAGCAGTTCTTC,CASSFAYSDYNEQFF
NA,once,TRBV6-5,TRBJ2-1,TGTGCCAGCAGTTACCTCAGTGGCTCCTACAATGAGCAGTTCTTC,CASSYLSGSYNEQFF
NA,NA,TRBV19,TRBJ1-1,TGTGCCAGTACGGGTCGGGGAGGCGACACTGAAGCTTTCTTT,CASTGRGGDTEAFF
TRBD1,NA,TRBV6-1,TRBJ1-5,TGTGCCAGCAGTGAATCAGGGGGCGGTCAGCCCCAGCATTTT,CASSESGGGQPQHF
NA,NA,TRBV27,TRBJ2-3,TGTGCCAGCAGCCCAGGGGTTTGGACAGATACGCAGTATTTT,CASSPGVWTDTQYF
TRBD2,NA,TRBV30,TRBJ2-5,TGTGCCTGGACCGGGACTAGCGGGAGAGAGACCCAGTACTTC,CAWTGTSGRETQYF
NA,NA,TRBV14,TRBJ2-7,TGTGCCAGCAGCCAATACAGGGCCTACGAGCAGTACTTC,CASSQYRAYEQYF
TRBD1,once,TRBV5-5,TRBJ2-5,TGTGCCAGCAGCGAACCGGGACAGGGTTTTGAGGAGGAGACCCAGTACTTC,CASSEPGQGFEEETQYF
NA,NA,TRBV6-5,TRBJ2-3,TGTGCCAGCAGTTACTCGACAGACACAGATACGCAGTATTTT,CASSYSTDTDTQYF
TRBD1,NA,TRBV27,TRBJ1-1,TGTGCCAGTGCAGGGGGAAGCACTGAAGCTTTCTTT,CASAGGSTEAFF
NA,NA,TRBV20-1,TRBJ2-7,TGCAGTGCTAGAGATGCGGCCGAATCCTACAGGCAGTACTTC,CSARDAAESYRQYF
NA,NA,TRBV29-1,TRBJ1-4,TGCAGCGTTGTTGGGTCAACTAATGAAAAACTGTTTTTT,CSVVGSTNEKLFF
TRBD2,NA,TRBV28,TRBJ2-2,TGTGCCAGCAGTAAGACTAGCGGGAGCAACACCGGGGAGCTGTTTTTT,CASSKTSGSNTGELFF
TRBD1,NA,TRBV18,TRBJ2-7,TGTGCCAGCTCACCACTGGTCCCTACAACCGGGACAGGGGGATACGAGCAGTACTTC,CASSPLVPTTGTGGYEQYF
TRBD2,few,TRBV7-7,TRBJ2-7,TGTGCTAGCAGCTCCGGGACTAGCGGTTCCTACGAGCAGTACTTC,CASSSGTSGSYEQYF
NA,NA,TRBV6-5,TRBJ1-4,TGTGCCAGCAGTTACTCGATAATCCTCTTTTTT,CASSYSIILFF
NA,NA,TRBV20-1,TRBJ1-5,TGCAGTGCCCAAGTCAGCAATCAGCCCCAGCATTTT,CSAQVSNQPQHF
TRBD1,NA,TRBV6-5,TRBJ1-2,TGTGCCAGCAGTTACTATCACAGGGGGGTAGCTGGCTACACCTTC,CASSYYHRGVAGYTF
NA,NA,TRBV27,TRBJ2-2,TGTGCCAGCAGGCTCTTGGGAGGACCCGGGGAGCTGTTTTTT,CASRLLGGPGELFF
TRBD1,NA,TRBV20-1,TRBJ2-2,TGCAGTGCTCAAGATGGGACAGCCGCCGGGGAGCTGTTTTTT,CSAQDGTAAGELFF
NA,NA,TRBV2,TRBJ2-1,TGTGCCAGCGGGCCATTCAATGAGCAGTTCTTC,CASGPFNEQFF
NA,NA,TRBV4-1,TRBJ2-7,TGCGCCAGCAGCCAAGAGGGGTACGGGGCGAACTACGAGCAGTACTTC,CASSQEGYGANYEQYF
TRBD2,NA,TRBV20-1,TRBJ2-7,TGCAGTGCTAGAATTCGGACTAGCGGGAGGAATGGCTCCTACGAGCAGTACTTC,CSARIRTSGRNGSYEQYF
NA,NA,TRBV2,TRBJ2-7,TGTGCCAGCAGTGAGTCACGGACTCCCTACGAGCAGTACTTC,CASSESRTPYEQYF